This T cell receptor (beta chain) originates from a study of T cell responses to AZD1222 COVID-19 vaccine. Regarding the study as a whole: Spike-spanning, vaccine-associated CD4 TCRs were dominant at 160-218 and 743-854.

Points on this clone: The antigen is unknown.

The germline V gene has CDR1 SEHNR and CDR2 FQNEAQ (reference sequence). The CDR3 extends over 14 amino acids. V lost 1 base, J lost 5 bases, and 2 bases stayed unmatched. Clones were sequenced by immunoSEQ multiplex PCR, and TCRdb holds only the in-frame ones, with some missing. The sample includes roughly 120,000 clones, about 85% of them seen just once. This chain uses TRBV7-9 with TRBJ2-5; TRBD1 matches 9 bases. Here the sequenced sample was peripheral blood, taken on day 0 of AZD1222 vaccination. The source of this sequence is an adult in good health. CDR3 DNA: TGTGCCAGCAGCTTAGAACAGGGGGCGGAGACCCAGTACTTC. Protein product: CASSLEQGAETQYF.